Given below is one TCR beta chain in context. As yet, its antigen is unknown. For CDR3 and TCR beta VDJ profiling, genomic DNA was the template used. TCRdb reanalysed the reads using MiXCR and keeps one entry per CDR3 protein. Of under 500,000 distinct CDR3 sequences listed, roughly 34% are singletons. This specimen comes from a study of CD8+CD57+ T cells in acquired aplastic anemia. Whole-study context: The sorted CD4+ and CD8+ cells yielded an average approximately 3.2 ug of DNA.

CDR1 and CDR2 from the germline V gene are WNHNN and SYGVQD (reference sequence). The CDR3 sequence is 15 residues long. J gave up 5 bases and V 8 bases, and 9 bases lay outside the gene matches. By flow cytometry, patients selected for sequencing had shown an expansion of CD8+CD57+ cells. With no exception, the patients had severe acquired aplastic anemia. Patients had not yet gotten any therapy when their blood was taken for sampling. Broader study findings: Levels of CD8+ Simpson's diversity were not significantly distinct in patients versus controls.

The sequence derives from a human donor with aplastic anemia. The source material was sorted CD4+, CD8+, or CD8+CD57+ T cells (not recorded which) from PBMCs. This rearrangement joins TRBV10-1 to TRBJ2-7; 13 nucleotides line up with TRBD2. For the CDR3, the DNA is TGCGCCAGCTTCCAACTAGCGGGAGGGCCCCACGAGCAGTACTTC. Its translation: CASFQLAGGPHEQYF.